These 24 T cell receptor beta chains share one sample of origin, sequenced in a study of cytomegalovirus exposure and HLA in healthy donors. The PCR ran on 60 Vbeta and 13 Jbeta primers. The table came from immunoSEQ multiplex PCR; TCRdb's copy has only in-frame clones and leaves some out. The sample lists 35,000 to 45,000 clones, about 78% occurring once. Sequenced input: PBMCs. The receptors originated from a woman in her 30s in good health and CMV-seronegative.

This chain joins TRBV4-1 and TRBJ2-7, with 10 positions matching TRBD1. This CDR3 is built from 17 residues. Germline V gives CDR1 MGHRA, CDR2 YSYEKL. The J segment lost 5 bases and the V segment lost 4 bases, leaving 14 bases of the junction unmatched. The CDR3, as DNA: TGCGCCAGCAGCCGGGGACAGGGGTCCCAGACTTTTCACGAGCAGTACTTC. Translation: CASSRGQGSQTFHEQYF.

By frequency in the sample, this clone is medium-sized. This chain connects TRBV5-1 to TRBJ1-5; D is uncertain. Germline assignment: CDR1 SGHRS and CDR2 YFSETQ. Trimming pared 0 bases from V and 4 bases from J, leaving 5 bases between. The CDR3 runs 13 residues. CDR3 coding DNA: TGCGCCAGCAGCTTGGGGGAGAATCAGCCCCAGCATTTT. Amino acid sequence: CASSLGENQPQHF.

Concerning this clone: Other DNA sequences within the sample encode an identical CDR3. CDR3 nucleotide sequence: TGTGCCTGGTCACCACTAGCGGGGGTCTCCTACGAGCAGTACTTC. As protein: CAWSPLAGVSYEQYF. The chain carries TRBV30 and TRBJ2-7; TRBD2 matches at 11 bases. This CDR3 is 15 amino acids long. Germline CDR1 reads GTSNPN; CDR2 reads SVGIG (reference sequence). Losses at the gene ends were 5 bases for V and 0 bases for J; bases not matched to a gene: 6.

The V call is TRBV19, the J call TRBJ1-5; TRBD1 matches at 8 bases. J lost 2 bases, V lost 6 bases, and 6 bases had no gene match. The CDR3 is 15 residues long. Germline CDR1 reads LNHDA; CDR2 reads SQIVND (reference sequence). The CDR3 protein is CASSQDRGGNQPQHF. CDR3 nucleotide sequence: TGTGCCAGTAGCCAAGACAGGGGAGGCAATCAGCCCCAGCATTTT.

The CDR3 reads CASSLEGKDSDTQYF. DNA of the CDR3: TGCGCCAGCAGCTTGGAGGGGAAAGACTCAGATACGCAGTATTTT. The genes are TRBV5-1 and TRBJ2-3, with a tentative D call TRBD1 (5 bases). The V end was cut by 0 bases, the J end by 4 bases, with 12 bases between. This CDR3 region has 15 residues. CDR1 SGHRS and CDR2 YFSETQ come from the germline V gene.

This clone was seen only a few times. The genes are TRBV6-5 and TRBJ1-1; D remains ambiguous. There are 13 residues in the CDR3. Trimming left V 7 bases short and J 1 base short, with 10 bases between. Germline CDR1 and CDR2: MNHEY and SVGAGI. DNA for the CDR3: TGTGCCAGCACCGAACAAGAGAACACTGAAGCTTTCTTT. It encodes CASTEQENTEAFF.

CDR3 region: CAWSGTGHYYEQYF. The CDR3 bases are TGTGCCTGGAGTGGCACGGGACATTACTACGAGCAGTACTTC. The chain joins TRBV30 to TRBJ2-7; TRBD1 might be the D (6 bases). Germline values: CDR1 GTSNPN, CDR2 SVGIG (reference sequence). Trimming shortened V by 1 base and J by 3 bases, and 13 bases separated the two germline ends. CDR3 length: 14 residues.

J is TRBJ1-2 and V is TRBV30; TRBD1 aligns across 7 bases. The CDR3 has 15 residues. Losses at the gene ends were 3 bases for V and 6 bases for J; bases not matched to a gene: 13. Germline values: CDR1 GTSNPN, CDR2 SVGIG (reference sequence). CDR3 coding DNA: TGTGCCTGGAGCCTGTCCATGAAGGGGGCGCATGGCTACACCTTC. Its translation: CAWSLSMKGAHGYTF.

The chain employs TRBV9 and TRBJ2-1; 13 nucleotides line up with TRBD2. This CDR3 is 16 amino acids long. The germline V gene encodes CDR1 SGDLS and CDR2 YYNGEE. V shed 4 bases, J shed 10 bases, and the junction held 11 bases outside the gene matches. The CDR3 nucleotides are TGTGCCAGCAGCCCACTTGGGACTAGCGGGGCCATAGAGCAGTTCTTC. Its protein is CASSPLGTSGAIEQFF.

This clone was counted once. The chain uses TRBV5-6 and TRBJ2-2; TRBD1 matches at 9 bases. V lost 0 bases, J lost 7 bases, and 4 bases stayed unmatched. From germline, CDR1 is SGHDT and CDR2 YYEEEE. The CDR3 has 15 residues. In DNA, the CDR3 is TGTGCCAGCAGCTTGGTGGACAGGGGAGGCGGGGAGCTGTTTTTT. It codes for CASSLVDRGGGELFF.

The chain uses TRBV2 and TRBJ1-2; 8 nucleotides align to TRBD1. CDR1 SNHLY and CDR2 FYNNEI come from the germline V gene. The junction had 4 bases not matched to a gene; V was cut back by 4 bases and J by 3 bases. The CDR3 is 14 residues long. The DNA for the CDR3 is TGTGCCAGCAGTGCCGGGACAGGATACTATGGCTACACCTTC. This encodes CASSAGTGYYGYTF.

The rearrangement links TRBV7-9 to TRBJ2-7; TRBD1 matches 8 bases. The CDR3 loop spans 15 amino acids. V lost 1 base and J lost 2; bases outside the gene matches: 4. Germline CDR1 and CDR2: SEHNR and FQNEAQ (reference sequence). The CDR3 loop reads CASSLEGTGAYEQYF. In nucleotides, the CDR3 is TGTGCCAGCAGCTTAGAAGGGACAGGAGCCTACGAGCAGTACTTC.

V is TRBV30 and J is TRBJ2-7, with D tentatively TRBD1 (5 bases). The CDR3 runs 14 residues. Trimming took 1 base from V and 3 from J, leaving 13 bases between them. The germline V gene encodes CDR1 GTSNPN and CDR2 SVGIG (reference sequence). For the CDR3, the DNA is TGTGCCTGGAGTGGGGGTCCCACAGGCTACGAGCAGTACTTC. Translating gives CAWSGGPTGYEQYF. The whole variable domain, filled in from reference TRBV30 and TRBJ2-7, reads SQTIHQWPATLVQPVGSPLSLECTVEGTSNPNLYWYRQAAGRGLQLLFYSVGIGQISSEVPQNLSASRPQDRQFILSSKKLLLSDSGFYLCAWSGGPTGYEQYFGPGTRLTVT.

The rearrangement links TRBV5-1 to TRBJ2-1; the match to TRBD1 covers 7 bases. From germline, CDR1 is SGHRS and CDR2 YFSETQ. The CDR3 length is 15 residues. Trimming at V came to 3 bases and at J to 3 bases, leaving 6 bases not matched to a gene. CDR3 sequence (DNA): TGCGCCAGCAGCTCCCGGGACAGTATCTACAATGAGCAGTTCTTC. It encodes CASSSRDSIYNEQFF.

The table lists this clone with a few counts. The J gene is TRBJ2-7, the V gene TRBV5-6, with TRBD1 identical over 9 bases. Germline V CDR1 and CDR2: SGHDT, YYEEEE. The J segment lost 1 base and the V segment lost 4 bases, leaving 3 bases of the junction unmatched. The CDR3 is made up of 14 amino acids. The CDR3 DNA follows: TGTGCCAGCAGCCCACAGGGGGCTTCCTACGAGCAGTACTTC. Protein: CASSPQGASYEQYF.

This clone was observed a few times. This chain connects TRBV27 to TRBJ2-3, with D unresolved. Germline CDR1 MNHEY, CDR2 SMNVEV (reference sequence). CDR3 length: 15 residues. V was trimmed by 5 bases and J by 8 bases, leaving 20 bases between them. The DNA of the CDR3 is TGTGCCAGCAGTCCCCTTGGGCCGGCGCAAGGTACGCAGTATTTT. It specifies CASSPLGPAQGTQYF.

This chain connects TRBV13 to TRBJ2-1; TRBD2 matches 7 bases. V dropped 5 bases and J dropped 7; count of bases not matched to a gene: 8. CDR1 is PRHDT and CDR2 is FYEKMQ in the germline V gene (reference sequence). This CDR3 contains 14 residues. The CDR3 DNA follows: TGTGCCAGCAGCCCAGGCGGACTAGGGAATGAGCAGTTCTTC. It is translated as CASSPGGLGNEQFF.

This chain links TRBV6-5 with TRBJ2-5, with 11 bases fitting TRBD2. The CDR3 spans 15 residues. Looked up from germline, CDR1 is MNHEY and CDR2 is SVGAGI. With V trimmed by 5 bases and J by 4 bases, 6 bases remained unmatched. CDR3 residues: CASSATSGGAETQYF. The CDR3, as DNA: TGTGCCAGCAGTGCTACTAGCGGGGGCGCAGAGACCCAGTACTTC.

The chain joins TRBV6-4 to TRBJ2-5, with TRBD1 identical over 10 bases. The CDR3 has 17 residues. Per the germline V gene, CDR1 is MRHNA and CDR2 is SNTAGT. Trimming at V came to 2 bases and at J to 4 bases, leaving 10 bases not matched to a gene. The chain's CDR3 is CASSDSEGQGFAETQYF. The CDR3 region has the DNA TGTGCCAGCAGTGACAGTGAGGGACAGGGGTTTGCAGAGACCCAGTACTTC.

This clone was counted once. V usage is TRBV7-3 and J usage is TRBJ2-3, with D maybe TRBD1 (6 bases). V lost 2 bases, J lost 7 bases, and 13 bases lay in between. This CDR3 contains 14 residues. Germline loops: CDR1 SGHTA, CDR2 FQGTGA. The CDR3 spells CASSLRATGNTQYF. The CDR3 DNA reads as TGTGCCAGCAGCTTACGAGCAACAGGGAATACGCAGTATTTT.

The chain is built from TRBV6-1 and TRBJ1-3, with D hard to call. The CDR3 sequence is 13 residues long. V was trimmed by 8 bases and J by 0 bases, leaving 8 bases between them. The germline V gene has CDR1 MNHNS and CDR2 SASEGT. In nucleotides, the CDR3 is TGTGCCAGCGCACGGGACTCTGGAAACACCATATATTTT. Translating it yields CASARDSGNTIYF.

The table lists this clone with many counts. This rearrangement joins TRBV5-6 to TRBJ2-2, with 8 bases lining up with TRBD2. This CDR3 comprises 16 residues. From germline, CDR1 is SGHDT and CDR2 YYEEEE. V trimming: 1 base; J trimming: 5 bases; junction bases outside the gene matches: 7. CDR3 bases: TGTGCCAGCAGCTTGTTACGGGGGGGCACAACCGGGGAGCTGTTTTTT. It codes for CASSLLRGGTTGELFF. The full variable domain, with the rest looked up from reference TRBV5-6 and TRBJ2-2, is DAGVTQSPTHLIKTRGQQVTLRCSPKSGHDTVSWYQQALGQGPQFIFQYYEEEERQRGNFPDRFSGHQFPNYSSELNVNALLLGDSALYLCASSLLRGGTTGELFFGEGSRLTVL.

This clone was counted once. V is TRBV28 and J is TRBJ2-1; 11 bases match TRBD2. The CDR3 spans 15 residues. The germline V gene encodes CDR1 MDHEN and CDR2 SYDVKM. V lost 5 bases, J lost 5 bases, and 5 bases stayed unmatched. CDR3 sequence reads: CASSISGRADNEQFF. Written as DNA, the CDR3 is TGTGCCAGCAGTATTAGCGGGAGGGCCGACAATGAGCAGTTCTTC.

This clone was found a few times. This chain links TRBV30 with TRBJ1-1, with 10 bases identical to TRBD1. Trimming cost V 1 base and J 3 bases; bases outside gene matches: 8. This CDR3 contains 16 residues. The V gene's germline CDR1 is GTSNPN and CDR2 SVGIG (reference sequence). In DNA, the CDR3 is TGTGCCTGGAGTGCGTGGACAGGGGGGGGTCACACTGAAGCTTTCTTT. Translation: CAWSAWTGGGHTEAFF.